The rows below give T cell receptor beta chains drawn from one sample of a study of STAT5B mutations in CD4+ large granular lymphocyte leukemia. Libraries were prepared by immunoSEQ multiplex PCR; TCRdb keeps only in-frame clonotypes and omits some of them. Altogether around 30,000 clones are present, 70% to 90% being singletons, with the ten largest covering less than 4.5%. What was sequenced was CD4+ T cells from blood buffy coats. The receptors shown here come from a human donor in good health. Each CDR3 is given with its conserved first and last residue. The D gene is left open where the match is weak. Expanded clones get a size class; other rows say once, few or many, or leave the size out.

>TRBV9|TRBJ1-3|NA|NA
CASSKEANSGNTIYF
TGTGCCAGCAGCAAGGAGGCTAACTCTGGAAACACCATATATTTT
>TRBV27|TRBJ2-7|once|NA
CASSSADPWGSYEQYF
TGTGCCAGCAGTTCCGCGGATCCCTGGGGGAGCTACGAGCAGTACTTC
>TRBV5-1|TRBJ1-4|NA|NA
CASSLDPSGGLGEKLFF
TGCGCCAGCAGCTTGGACCCCTCGGGGGGTTTAGGGGAAAAACTGTTTTTT
>TRBV28|TRBJ2-3|NA|TRBD2
CASTRTSGRRRDTQYF
TGTGCCAGCACCCGGACTAGCGGGAGAAGAAGAGATACGCAGTATTTT
>TRBV6-5|TRBJ1-5|NA|NA
CASSVSGFSNQPQHF
TGTGCCAGCAGTGTATCGGGATTTAGCAATCAGCCCCAGCATTTT
>TRBV30|TRBJ2-1|once|NA
CAWTRGSSYNEQFF
TGTGCCTGGACCCGAGGGAGCTCCTACAATGAGCAGTTCTTC
>TRBV18|TRBJ1-5|few|NA
CASSPTPQGGQPQHF
TGTGCCAGCTCACCTACTCCACAGGGAGGTCAGCCCCAGCATTTT
>TRBV5-6|TRBJ2-7|few|NA
CASSLRGSYEQYF
TGTGCCAGCAGCTTGCGCGGTTCCTACGAGCAGTACTTC
>TRBV15|TRBJ2-2|NA|NA
CATSRDPWNTGELFF
TGTGCCACCAGCAGAGATCCTTGGAACACCGGGGAGCTGTTTTTT
>TRBV19|TRBJ2-1|NA|NA
CASSITGSDNEQFF
TGTGCCAGTAGTATAACCGGGTCCGACAATGAGCAGTTCTTC
>TRBV5-1|TRBJ1-5|NA|TRBD1
CASSPGQGSNQPQHF
TGCGCCAGCAGCCCGGGACAGGGAAGCAATCAGCCCCAGCATTTT
>TRBV28|TRBJ2-7|NA|TRBD2
CASSSPRGGRNEQYF
TGTGCCAGCAGTTCCCCCCGGGGCGGGAGAAACGAGCAGTACTTC
>TRBV27|TRBJ1-2|NA|NA
CASKGADGYYGYTF
TGTGCCAGCAAAGGGGCGGACGGCTACTATGGCTACACCTTC
>TRBV5-1|TRBJ1-5|NA|NA
CASSLSGNSNQPQHF
TGCGCCAGCAGCTTGTCAGGGAATAGCAATCAGCCCCAGCATTTT
>TRBV6-1|TRBJ1-1|NA|NA
CASSTGALTEAFF
TGTGCCAGCAGCACTGGGGCTCTCACTGAAGCTTTCTTT
>TRBV28|TRBJ2-5|NA|NA
CASSTGGPQETQYF
TGTGCCAGCAGTACCGGGGGACCACAAGAGACCCAGTACTTC
>TRBV7-2|TRBJ2-2|NA|NA
CASSLGVYTGELFF
TGTGCCAGCAGCTTAGGGGTTTACACCGGGGAGCTGTTTTTT
>TRBV7-9|TRBJ2-2|few|TRBD2
CASSLVGGGRANTGELFF
TGTGCCAGCAGCTTAGTCGGTGGCGGGAGGGCCAACACCGGGGAGCTGTTTTTT
>TRBV27|TRBJ1-5|NA|TRBD1
CASSRTGGGQPQHF
TGTGCCAGCAGCCGGACAGGGGGCGGTCAGCCCCAGCATTTT
>TRBV6-5|TRBJ1-1|NA|TRBD1
CASSRTDRAGEAFF
TGTGCCAGCAGCCGAACGGACAGGGCAGGTGAAGCTTTCTTT
>TRBV5-1|TRBJ1-5|NA|TRBD1
CASSLGQGDSAQHF
TGCGCCAGCAGCTTGGGACAGGGCGACTCGGCCCAGCATTTT
>TRBV4-3|TRBJ2-5|NA|NA
CASSQDPGRLETQYF
TGCGCCAGCAGCCAAGATCCAGGCAGACTGGAGACCCAGTACTTC
>TRBV14|TRBJ1-6|once|NA
CASSQLGSPLHF
TGTGCCAGCAGCCAGTTGGGGTCACCCCTCCACTTT
>TRBV4-2|TRBJ2-1|few|NA
CASSRPDSAYNEQFF
TGTGCCAGCAGCCGCCCGGACAGTGCCTACAATGAGCAGTTCTTC
>TRBV7-2|TRBJ1-3|once|NA
CASSLGRAASGNTIYF
TGTGCCAGCAGCCTTGGCCGGGCTGCCTCTGGAAACACCATATATTTT
>TRBV7-2|TRBJ2-7|NA|NA
CASSAAYEQYF
TGTGCCAGCAGCGCGGCCTACGAGCAGTACTTC
>TRBV6-1|TRBJ2-3|NA|TRBD2
CATLERSGSADTQYF
TGTGCCACATTGGAGCGTAGCGGGAGCGCAGATACGCAGTATTTT
>TRBV5-4|TRBJ1-2|NA|TRBD1
CASSSIRDRVFGYTF
TGTGCCAGCAGCTCGATCCGGGACAGGGTATTTGGCTACACCTTC
>TRBV19|TRBJ1-1|NA|NA
CASSYLLRAGTEAFF
TGTGCCAGTAGTTACCTCCTCCGGGCTGGCACTGAAGCTTTCTTT
>TRBV7-2|TRBJ2-7|few|TRBD1
CASSWTGSLYEQYF
TGTGCCAGCAGCTGGACAGGGAGTCTCTACGAGCAGTACTTC
>TRBV11-3|TRBJ2-1|NA|TRBD2
CASSLEGGKRLNEQFF
TGTGCCAGCAGCTTAGAGGGAGGGAAAAGACTCAATGAGCAGTTCTTC
>TRBV9|TRBJ2-2|NA|TRBD2
CASSPYWGGTGELFF
TGTGCCAGCAGCCCTTATTGGGGGGGTACCGGGGAGCTGTTTTTT
>TRBV7-8|TRBJ1-1|NA|NA
CASSQNRVGAFF
TGTGCCAGCAGCCAAAACAGGGTTGGAGCTTTCTTT
>TRBV11-3|TRBJ2-5|NA|NA
CASSLGEYQTQYF
TGTGCCAGCAGCTTAGGAGAGTACCAAACCCAGTACTTC
>TRBV2|TRBJ1-4|NA|NA
CASSEVARAREKLFF
TGTGCCAGCAGTGAAGTGGCCAGGGCTCGGGAAAAACTGTTTTTT
>TRBV2|TRBJ2-1|NA|TRBD2
CASSPAGVSYNEQFF
TGTGCCAGCAGCCCCGCGGGAGTCTCCTACAATGAGCAGTTCTTC
>TRBV12-5|TRBJ1-6|NA|NA
CASGLEDGSPLHF
TGTGCTAGTGGTTTGGAGGACGGTTCACCCCTCCACTTT
>TRBV28|TRBJ1-2|NA|NA
CATIPTDNVFLGYGYTF
TGTGCCACCATCCCAACGGACAATGTATTTTTAGGGTATGGCTACACCTTC
>TRBV7-6|TRBJ2-4|NA|NA
CASSLRPGSQNIQYF
TGTGCCAGCAGCTTAAGGCCTGGGAGTCAAAACATTCAGTACTTC
>TRBV7-2|TRBJ2-1|NA|NA
CASSSGLHSYNEQFF
TGTGCCAGCAGCTCGGGACTGCACTCCTACAATGAGCAGTTCTTC
>TRBV7-2|TRBJ2-6|NA|TRBD1
CASSLARGTGISGANVLTF
TGTGCCAGCAGCTTAGCGCGGGGGACAGGGATCTCTGGGGCCAACGTCCTGACTTTC
>TRBV18|TRBJ2-7|NA|TRBD2
CASSPDLAGVYEQYF
TGTGCCAGCTCACCAGACCTAGCGGGAGTCTACGAGCAGTACTTC
>TRBV5-1|TRBJ1-4|NA|NA
CASSPSFGGRTNEKLFF
TGCGCCAGCAGCCCCTCCTTCGGAGGGCGTACTAATGAAAAACTGTTTTTT
>TRBV29-1|TRBJ2-7|NA|TRBD2
CSVDLIQGSAGTRVFEQYF
TGCAGCGTTGACCTCATACAGGGTTCCGCCGGGACTAGAGTATTCGAGCAGTACTTC
>TRBV7-3|TRBJ2-2|NA|TRBD2
CASSWGGNTGELFF
TGTGCCAGCAGCTGGGGGGGGAACACCGGGGAGCTGTTTTTT
>TRBV4-1|TRBJ2-5|NA|TRBD1
CASSQGSTGVGETQYF
TGCGCCAGCAGCCAAGGCTCAACAGGGGTAGGGGAGACCCAGTACTTC
>TRBV5-1|TRBJ2-7|NA|TRBD1
CASSREGTGYHEQYF
TGCGCCAGCAGTCGGGAAGGGACAGGGTACCACGAGCAGTACTTC
>TRBV5-1|TRBJ2-7|NA|TRBD2
CASGTTPASDEQYF
TGCGCCAGCGGGACTACCCCTGCCTCCGACGAGCAGTACTTC
>TRBV6-1|TRBJ1-1|once|NA
CASSVDRAFTEAFF
TGTGCCAGCAGTGTCGACCGGGCGTTCACTGAAGCTTTCTTT
>TRBV4-1|TRBJ2-1|NA|NA
CASSGKDSYNEQFF
TGCGCCAGCAGCGGGAAGGACTCCTACAATGAGCAGTTCTTC
>TRBV7-9|TRBJ1-3|NA|NA
CASSRPRSGNTIYF
TGTGCCAGCAGCCGACCCAGGAGTGGAAACACCATATATTTT
>TRBV5-1|TRBJ2-3|NA|TRBD2
CASGADAGGFTDTQYF
TGCGCCAGCGGGGCCGACGCGGGAGGGTTCACAGATACGCAGTATTTT
>TRBV18|TRBJ1-5|NA|NA
CASSPEGNQPQHF
TGTGCCAGCTCACCGGAGGGGAATCAGCCCCAGCATTTT
>TRBV7-2|TRBJ2-7|NA|NA
CASSPGLRLGEQYF
TGTGCCAGCAGCCCCGGACTCCGCCTGGGGGAGCAGTACTTC
>TRBV5-1|TRBJ2-3|NA|NA
CASSLHGTEEYF
TGCGCCAGCAGCTTGCACGGCACCGAAGAGTATTTT
>TRBV7-3|TRBJ2-7|few|NA
CASSLQGLGNEQYF
TGTGCCAGCAGCCTACAGGGTCTGGGCAACGAGCAGTACTTC
>TRBV6-4|TRBJ2-3|NA|NA
CASSPAYQGDTQYF
TGTGCCAGCAGTCCCGCGTATCAGGGAGATACGCAGTATTTT
>TRBV10-1|TRBJ2-5|once|NA
CASSESNAKTQYF
TGCGCCAGCAGTGAGTCGAACGCGAAGACCCAGTACTTC
>TRBV5-1|TRBJ2-1|NA|NA
CASRLVGEQFF
TGCGCCAGTAGGCTGGTGGGTGAGCAGTTCTTC
>TRBV7-3|TRBJ2-2|NA|TRBD2
CASSFLSGINTGELFF
TGTGCCAGCAGCTTCCTAAGCGGGATTAACACCGGGGAGCTGTTTTTT